The subject of this entry is one TCR beta chain. The data stem from a study of cytomegalovirus exposure and HLA in healthy donors. With 60 Vbeta and 13 Jbeta primers, the PCR was carried out. The table came from immunoSEQ multiplex PCR; TCRdb's copy has only in-frame clones and leaves some out. The sample lists about 120,000 clones, 82% occurring once. This TCR derives from a male donor in good health and CMV-seropositive. The material sequenced was PBMCs.

CDR3 coding DNA: TGTGCCAGCAGCCTATACGTCGGGAATGAGCAGTTCTTC. This sequence encodes CASSLYVGNEQFF. This chain uses TRBV7-3 with TRBJ2-1; no clear D gene. Trimming took 5 bases from V and 7 from J, leaving 12 bases between them. The V gene's germline CDR1 is SGHTA and CDR2 FQGTGA. The CDR3 is 13 residues long. Using reference TRBV7-3 and TRBJ2-1 for the parts outside the CDR3, the full variable domain is GAGVSQTPSNKVTEKGKYVELRCDPISGHTALYWYRQSLGQGPEFLIYFQGTGAADDSGLPNDRFFAVRPEGSVSTLKIQRTERGDSAVYLCASSLYVGNEQFFGPGTRLTVL.